This TCR beta chain is from a study of blood T cell repertoires in COVID-19. Study overall: The origin of the acute and convalescent COVID-19 samples was the United States, Italy and Spain. PBMCs, B-cell-depleted T cells, or T cells provided the cDNA or gDNA that made up the material.

This clone showed up just once. V was shortened by 0 bases and J by 9 bases, with 9 bases between the two germline ends. This CDR3 comprises 12 residues. Profiled with immunoSEQ multiplex PCR; TCRdb holds only in-frame clones, not every one. The sample includes about 200,000 clones, around 87% of them seen just once. This receptor was taken from a man in his 60s with acute or convalescent COVID-19. The genes are TRBV5-3 and TRBJ2-5; no reliable D call. TRBV5-3 has ORF status, its function being uncertain. Source material: peripheral blood. The CDR3 DNA reads TGTGCCAGAAGCTTGGTGCTGCGTCCCCAGTACTTC. This encodes CARSLVLRPQYF.